The T cell receptor beta chain under discussion was sequenced for a study of CD8 T cell repertoires and HIV-1 epitope variants. Profiled with immunoSEQ multiplex PCR; TCRdb holds only in-frame clones, not every one. The table shows over 3,500 clones, with 65% to 70% occurring only once. A word on this clone: Its target is not known.

Germline assignment: CDR1 LGHNA and CDR2 YSLEER. This CDR3 has 15 residues. The V gene lost 1 base and the J gene lost 4 bases, with 13 bases spanning the gap. This sequence originates from a male donor with HIV. The J gene is TRBJ1-2, the V gene TRBV4-3, with D possibly TRBD1 on 5 matching bases. Input material: cultured CD8+ T cells derived from PBMCs. CDR3 sequence (DNA): TGCGCCAGCAGCCAAGCGCCGACAGATTTCTATGGCTACACCTTC. It translates to CASSQAPTDFYGYTF.